This TCR beta chain was captured in a study of T cell repertoires in cytomegalovirus infection. Study-level findings and limits: Frequencies of public TCR beta families were cumulated, and this identified carriers of CMV plus the relevant HLA. Clonotypes of TCR beta that were HLA-C-restricted and CMV-specific dominated the ex vivo response.

Trimming took off 0 bases at V and 2 bases at J, with 14 bases between the two ends. Germline V lookup: CDR1 MNHEY, CDR2 SMNVEV (reference sequence). The CDR3 sequence is 17 residues long. MiXCR, applied by TCRdb to the reads, yields one record per CDR3 protein. The table lists around 530,000 distinct CDR3 sequences, around a quarter of them singletons. The table lists this clonotype with a few counts. What it binds is not known. Material: PBMCs. The chain combines TRBV27 with TRBJ1-5, with D perhaps matching TRBD1 (5 bases). This clonotype was obtained from a human donor in good health (CMV status not recorded). Some clones in this sample may be carry-over from other donors' samples. In nucleotides, the CDR3 is TGTGCCAGCAGTTTATCGCCAGGGTCCATTGGCAATCAGCCCCAGCATTTT. It codes for CASSLSPGSIGNQPQHF.